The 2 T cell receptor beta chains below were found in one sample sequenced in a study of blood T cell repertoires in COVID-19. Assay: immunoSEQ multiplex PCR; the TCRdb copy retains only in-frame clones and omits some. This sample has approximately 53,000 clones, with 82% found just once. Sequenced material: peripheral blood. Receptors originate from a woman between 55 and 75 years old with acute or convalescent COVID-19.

CDR3 DNA: TGTGCCAGCAGTGGTCGGGATCCCGTACGGGGCTACACCTTC. The encoded protein is CASSGRDPVRGYTF. V and J are TRBV25-1 and TRBJ1-2, with D hard to call. Germline V lookup: CDR1 MGHDK, CDR2 SYGVNS. The length of the CDR3 is 14 residues. V shed 4 bases and J shed 8 bases, with 17 bases lying between them.

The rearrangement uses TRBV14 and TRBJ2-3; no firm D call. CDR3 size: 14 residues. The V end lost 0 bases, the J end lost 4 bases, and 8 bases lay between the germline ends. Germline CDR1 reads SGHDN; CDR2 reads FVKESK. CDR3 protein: CASSQDRSADTQYF. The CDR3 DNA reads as TGTGCCAGCAGCCAAGATCGGAGCGCAGATACGCAGTATTTT.